The TCR beta chain under discussion was sequenced for a study of beta chain features in type 1 diabetes. In the study overall: The samples had about 100,000,000 sorted cells examined in all.

Of the isolated RNA, all was reverse transcribed, and so the sequenced material was expressed TCRB transcripts. Clones were sequenced by immunoSEQ multiplex PCR, and TCRdb holds only the in-frame ones, with some missing. The table includes some 160,000 clones, approximately 9% detected once. The CDR3 length is 16 residues. The trim removed 1 base at V and 5 bases at J, leaving 8 bases unmatched. Germline loops: CDR1 SGHTA, CDR2 FQGNSA. This TCR was sampled from a woman aged 18-30 years in good health. Sequencing was performed on central memory CD4+ T cells from blood. The rearrangement uses TRBV7-2 and TRBJ2-1; 7 bases agree with TRBD1. The CDR3 nucleotides read TGTGCCAGCAGCTTAGGGTTTGGGACAGAGCACAATGAGCAGTTCTTC. The encoded protein is CASSLGFGTEHNEQFF.